This TCR beta chain is drawn from a study of radiotherapy plus CTLA-4 blockade in lung cancer. Study results and caveats: Early shifts in blood T cell clones, with interferon-beta, reportedly predicted response best.

Assay: immunoSEQ multiplex PCR; the TCRdb copy retains only in-frame clones and omits some. The table shows some 120,000 clones, with roughly 80% occurring only once. This clone was observed a single time. Its antigen is unidentified. V lost 5 bases, J lost 0 bases, and 10 bases stayed unmatched. Germline V gives CDR1 SGHNT, CDR2 YYREEE (reference sequence). The CDR3 covers 16 residues. The TCR sequence derives from a human donor with non-small cell lung cancer that progressed on radiotherapy plus ipilimumab. Some clones in this sample may be carry-over from other donors' samples. Source: peripheral blood, taken from a patient treated with radiotherapy plus ipilimumab. This rearrangement joins TRBV5-4 to TRBJ2-7; 8 nucleotides agree with TRBD1. CDR3 nucleotides: TGTGCCAGCAGTAAGGGACAGGCTGTGGGCTCCTACGAGCAGTACTTC. It specifies CASSKGQAVGSYEQYF. The variable domain in full, completed from reference TRBV5-4 and TRBJ2-7, reads ETGVTQSPTHLIKTRGQQVTLRCSSQSGHNTVSWYQQALGQGPQFIFQYYREEENGRGNFPPRFSGLQFPNYSSELNVNALELDDSALYLCASSKGQAVGSYEQYFGPGTRLTVT.